A selection of T cell receptor beta chains follows, all from one sample in a study of human T cells and chemical hapten exposure. TCRdb reprocessed the RACE reads via MiXCR and lists one record per CDR3 protein. The repertoire consists of about 120,000 distinct CDR3 sequences, with over 9% occurring once and the leading ten covering under 2.5%. Specimen: whole blood, collected in connection with sensitization to the hapten diphenylcyclopropenone (DPC). The receptors were sampled from a woman in her forties or fifties with alopecia areata. Some clones in this sample may be carry-over from other donors' samples. The conserved cysteine and the conserved F or W are not part of the CDR3 here. Each record gives: V gene, J gene, clone size, CDR3 protein. Not every row has a clone size; where given, it reads once, few, many or a size class.

V gene: TRBV29-1
J gene: TRBJ2-3
clone size: -
CDR3 protein: STQNRFFTDTQY

V gene: TRBV18
J gene: TRBJ1-1
clone size: few
CDR3 protein: ASSPRVTVLNTEAF

V gene: TRBV5-1
J gene: TRBJ1-2
clone size: few
CDR3 protein: ASSWGQGGSGYT

V gene: TRBV6-5
J gene: TRBJ2-2
clone size: few
CDR3 protein: ASSYSIGGELF

V gene: TRBV27
J gene: TRBJ2-5
clone size: -
CDR3 protein: ASTRAGALETQY

V gene: TRBV6-5
J gene: TRBJ2-7
clone size: -
CDR3 protein: ASSYSDWGTYEQY

V gene: TRBV16
J gene: TRBJ1-5
clone size: -
CDR3 protein: ASSHTGQGGLFDQPQH

V gene: TRBV3-1
J gene: TRBJ1-6
clone size: -
CDR3 protein: ASSVRQGASSPLH

V gene: TRBV28
J gene: TRBJ1-1
clone size: many
CDR3 protein: ASSPKDRGTEAF

V gene: TRBV7-3
J gene: TRBJ1-2
clone size: -
CDR3 protein: ASSLGTGGFDGYT

V gene: TRBV24-1
J gene: TRBJ1-2
clone size: few
CDR3 protein: ATSDLHDGYT

V gene: TRBV29-1
J gene: TRBJ2-1
clone size: -
CDR3 protein: LQGPSSYNEQF

V gene: TRBV29-1
J gene: TRBJ2-3
clone size: many
CDR3 protein: SVESGGGASTQY

V gene: TRBV24-1
J gene: TRBJ2-1
clone size: -
CDR3 protein: ATSDGDVNEQF

V gene: TRBV6-2/TRBV6-3
J gene: TRBJ1-5
clone size: few
CDR3 protein: ASSYSNGHQPQH

V gene: TRBV20-1
J gene: TRBJ1-1
clone size: many
CDR3 protein: SARESTEAF

V gene: TRBV12-3/TRBV12-4
J gene: TRBJ1-2
clone size: many
CDR3 protein: ASSPGDFYGYT

V gene: TRBV19
J gene: TRBJ1-3
clone size: once
CDR3 protein: ASNLQGNGNTIY

V gene: TRBV20-1
J gene: TRBJ1-1
clone size: -
CDR3 protein: SARKGAPNTEAF

V gene: TRBV5-1
J gene: TRBJ2-7
clone size: many
CDR3 protein: ASSSSGTAFSYEQY

V gene: TRBV6-1
J gene: TRBJ1-4
clone size: few
CDR3 protein: ASSEYRGVLRYGLF

V gene: TRBV4-1
J gene: TRBJ1-2
clone size: few
CDR3 protein: ASSQDRGQHYGYT

V gene: TRBV9
J gene: TRBJ2-2
clone size: many
CDR3 protein: ASSVATAGELF

V gene: TRBV10-3
J gene: TRBJ2-3
clone size: few
CDR3 protein: AIRASGGDTQY

V gene: TRBV12-2
J gene: TRBJ2-4
clone size: few
CDR3 protein: ASRYPSGRGKNIQY

V gene: TRBV10-3
J gene: TRBJ1-1
clone size: -
CDR3 protein: AISRAQNAEAF

V gene: TRBV6-6
J gene: TRBJ1-5
clone size: -
CDR3 protein: ASRGTGAYSNQPQH

V gene: TRBV7-8
J gene: TRBJ1-2
clone size: few
CDR3 protein: ASSPIAPYGYT

V gene: TRBV27
J gene: TRBJ1-5
clone size: -
CDR3 protein: ASSLQGGGNQPQH

V gene: TRBV20-1
J gene: TRBJ2-7
clone size: -
CDR3 protein: SARDSGGTYEQY

V gene: TRBV7-2
J gene: TRBJ1-1
clone size: few
CDR3 protein: ASSLGWQGSEAF

V gene: TRBV5-1
J gene: TRBJ2-5
clone size: few
CDR3 protein: ASSLDGEETQY

V gene: TRBV3-1
J gene: TRBJ2-5
clone size: -
CDR3 protein: ASSPRPGSGVQETQY

V gene: TRBV29-1
J gene: TRBJ2-1
clone size: many
CDR3 protein: SVAPSGGEEF

V gene: TRBV7-2
J gene: TRBJ2-3
clone size: many
CDR3 protein: ASSLASGAQY

V gene: TRBV28
J gene: TRBJ2-7
clone size: many
CDR3 protein: ASGGWATASYEQY